The clone carrying this TCR beta chain has a count of ten or more. Antigen specificity is unknown. Trimming took off 0 bases at V and 2 bases at J, with 12 bases between the two ends. In germline, CDR1 is LNHNV, CDR2 YYDKDF (reference sequence). The CDR3 has 16 amino acids. These data originate in a study of T-cell reconstitution after alpha-beta-depleted transplantation in children. The study's findings and limits: Reportedly, only several hundred clones from non-depleted graft cells drove alpha-beta T-cell counts at about two months. Fresh T-cell production supplied most of the T-cell counts and diversity seen one year after transplant.

Preparation of the TCRbeta library involved a method that used unique molecular identifiers. TCRdb redid the calling of the PCR reads with MiXCR, one entry per CDR3 protein. This sample has about 290,000 distinct CDR3 sequences, with less than 9.5% found just once. The V call is TRBV15, the J call TRBJ2-3, with D uncertain. Source: peripheral blood, taken 360 days after TCRalphabeta/CD19-depleted stem cell transplant. The source is a female patient aged 2-15 years who had a stem cell transplant for Fanconi anemia, so the T cells may come from the graft donor. The CDR3, as DNA: TGTGCCACCAGCAGAGATCGAGCCTTTTTCACAGATACGCAGTATTTT. It encodes CATSRDRAFFTDTQYF.